Shown below are 11 T cell receptor beta chains from a single sample sequenced in a study of beta chain features in type 1 diabetes. Expressed TCRB transcripts were sequenced, since all the RNA that had been isolated was reverse transcribed. Sequencing used immunoSEQ multiplex PCR; TCRdb keeps in-frame clones, though not all of them. The top ten clones hold around 0.045% of a sample with 300,000 to 350,000 clones, around 19% of them seen once. Sample: naive CD4+ T cells from blood. The source of these receptors is a woman aged 18-35 years in good health.

This sequence joins TRBV5-6 and TRBJ1-2, with a tentative D call TRBD1 (6 bases). Trimming took 2 bases from V and 8 from J, leaving 13 bases between them. Germline V gene data show CDR1 as SGHDT and CDR2 as YYEEEE. The CDR3 runs 13 residues. The chain's CDR3 is CASSFGGQRGYTF. The CDR3 region has the DNA TGTGCCAGCAGCTTCGGGGGGCAAAGGGGCTACACCTTC.

A few counts support this clone. DNA of the CDR3: TGCAGCGTTACAGGGAAGCTGACAAACATTCAGTACTTC. This codes for CSVTGKLTNIQYF. The chain employs TRBV29-1 and TRBJ2-4; a weak D match, TRBD1 (6 bases). Germline V gene data show CDR1 as SQVTM and CDR2 as ANQGSEA. The CDR3 consists of 13 residues. V was clipped by 5 bases and J by 6 bases, with 14 bases between them.

V usage is TRBV30 and J usage is TRBJ1-3; D is uncertain. Per germline, CDR1 GTSNPN and CDR2 SVGIG (reference sequence). Trimming removed 0 bases from V and 0 bases from J, with 9 bases in between. This CDR3 region has 15 residues. The CDR3 DNA is TGTGCCTGGAGTGTAAGTGGGAGCTCTGGAAACACCATATATTTT. It encodes CAWSVSGSSGNTIYF.

The chain joins TRBV9 to TRBJ2-6; a weak D match, TRBD1 (6 bases). Germline lookup yields CDR1 SGDLS and CDR2 YYNGEE. The CDR3 is 15 amino acids. V was clipped by 0 bases and J by 2 bases, with 6 bases between them. The CDR3 DNA is TGTGCCAGCAGCGTAGGGACAGCTGGGGCCAACGTCCTGACTTTC. It is translated as CASSVGTAGANVLTF.

This clone was picked up a small number of times. This rearrangement joins TRBV7-9 to TRBJ2-3, with D hard to call. The CDR3 totals 15 residues. The V end lost 0 bases, the J end lost 1 base, and 8 bases lay between the germline ends. The germline V gene has CDR1 SEHNR and CDR2 FQNEAQ (reference sequence). The CDR3 region has the DNA TGTGCCAGCAGCTTAGCCTCTGCGGGCACAGATACGCAGTATTTT. Residues: CASSLASAGTDTQYF.

V and J are TRBV9 and TRBJ1-2; no firm D call. Germline CDR1 and CDR2: SGDLS and YYNGEE. This CDR3 is built from 14 residues. Trimming took off 1 base at V and 2 bases at J, with 9 bases between the two ends. The CDR3 region has the DNA TGTGCCAGCAGCGTACTGGGCGGGAACTATGGCTACACCTTC. This translates into CASSVLGGNYGYTF.

The chain employs TRBV4-1 and TRBJ2-1; TRBD2 aligns across 13 bases. The V gene end was trimmed by 2 bases and the J gene end by 9 bases; junction bases not matched to a gene: 7. The length of the CDR3 is 16 residues. Germline V lookup: CDR1 MGHRA, CDR2 YSYEKL. DNA of the CDR3: TGCGCCAGCAGCCAACTCGGACTAGCGGGAGTGGTTGAGCAGTTCTTC. It specifies CASSQLGLAGVVEQFF.

A note on this clone: This sample includes further DNA sequences coding for the same CDR3. The chain has TRBV5-1 and TRBJ2-3, with D unclear. The CDR3 sequence is 12 residues long. V was trimmed by 4 bases and J by 1 base, leaving 4 bases between them. Germline assignment: CDR1 SGHRS and CDR2 YFSETQ. CDR3 DNA sequence: TGCGCCAGCAGCCCCGGCACAGATACGCAGTATTTT. Protein sequence: CASSPGTDTQYF.

This clone was seen a few times. V and J are TRBV29-1 and TRBJ2-1, with 10 bases aligning to TRBD2. Germline CDR1 reads SQVTM; CDR2 reads ANQGSEA. V dropped 0 bases and J dropped 5; count of bases not matched to a gene: 4. The CDR3 runs to 15 residues. CDR3 sequence: CSVEDQLAGDNEQFF. As DNA, the CDR3 is TGCAGCGTTGAAGATCAGCTAGCGGGAGACAATGAGCAGTTCTTC.

The genes are TRBV30 and TRBJ2-5; D might be TRBD2 (5 bases). CDR1 is GTSNPN and CDR2 is SVGIG in the germline V gene (reference sequence). This CDR3 has 13 amino acids. V gave up 0 bases and J gave up 7 bases, with 12 bases separating them. For the CDR3, the DNA is TGTGCCTGGAGTGTCCGGGGTAGAGGGACCCAGTACTTC. Its protein is CAWSVRGRGTQYF.

This sequence joins TRBV9 and TRBJ1-1, with no clear D. Germline CDR1 reads SGDLS; CDR2 reads YYNGEE. The V and J ends lost 4 bases and 0 bases respectively, with 10 bases between them. The CDR3 totals 14 residues. CDR3: CASSPATMNTEAFF. CDR3 DNA sequence: TGTGCCAGCAGCCCCGCTACCATGAACACTGAAGCTTTCTTT.